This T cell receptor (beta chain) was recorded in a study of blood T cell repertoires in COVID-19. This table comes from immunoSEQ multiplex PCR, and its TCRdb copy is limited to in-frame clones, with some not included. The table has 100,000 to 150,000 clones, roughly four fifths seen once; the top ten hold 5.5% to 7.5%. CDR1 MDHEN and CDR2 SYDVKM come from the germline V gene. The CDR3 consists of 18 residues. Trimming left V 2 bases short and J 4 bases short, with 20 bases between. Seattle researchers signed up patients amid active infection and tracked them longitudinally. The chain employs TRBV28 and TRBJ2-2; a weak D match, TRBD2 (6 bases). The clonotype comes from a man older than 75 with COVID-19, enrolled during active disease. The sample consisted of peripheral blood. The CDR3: CASSLLGGADPATGELFF. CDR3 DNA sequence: TGTGCCAGCAGTTTACTAGGAGGGGCGGACCCGGCCACCGGGGAGCTGTTTTTT.